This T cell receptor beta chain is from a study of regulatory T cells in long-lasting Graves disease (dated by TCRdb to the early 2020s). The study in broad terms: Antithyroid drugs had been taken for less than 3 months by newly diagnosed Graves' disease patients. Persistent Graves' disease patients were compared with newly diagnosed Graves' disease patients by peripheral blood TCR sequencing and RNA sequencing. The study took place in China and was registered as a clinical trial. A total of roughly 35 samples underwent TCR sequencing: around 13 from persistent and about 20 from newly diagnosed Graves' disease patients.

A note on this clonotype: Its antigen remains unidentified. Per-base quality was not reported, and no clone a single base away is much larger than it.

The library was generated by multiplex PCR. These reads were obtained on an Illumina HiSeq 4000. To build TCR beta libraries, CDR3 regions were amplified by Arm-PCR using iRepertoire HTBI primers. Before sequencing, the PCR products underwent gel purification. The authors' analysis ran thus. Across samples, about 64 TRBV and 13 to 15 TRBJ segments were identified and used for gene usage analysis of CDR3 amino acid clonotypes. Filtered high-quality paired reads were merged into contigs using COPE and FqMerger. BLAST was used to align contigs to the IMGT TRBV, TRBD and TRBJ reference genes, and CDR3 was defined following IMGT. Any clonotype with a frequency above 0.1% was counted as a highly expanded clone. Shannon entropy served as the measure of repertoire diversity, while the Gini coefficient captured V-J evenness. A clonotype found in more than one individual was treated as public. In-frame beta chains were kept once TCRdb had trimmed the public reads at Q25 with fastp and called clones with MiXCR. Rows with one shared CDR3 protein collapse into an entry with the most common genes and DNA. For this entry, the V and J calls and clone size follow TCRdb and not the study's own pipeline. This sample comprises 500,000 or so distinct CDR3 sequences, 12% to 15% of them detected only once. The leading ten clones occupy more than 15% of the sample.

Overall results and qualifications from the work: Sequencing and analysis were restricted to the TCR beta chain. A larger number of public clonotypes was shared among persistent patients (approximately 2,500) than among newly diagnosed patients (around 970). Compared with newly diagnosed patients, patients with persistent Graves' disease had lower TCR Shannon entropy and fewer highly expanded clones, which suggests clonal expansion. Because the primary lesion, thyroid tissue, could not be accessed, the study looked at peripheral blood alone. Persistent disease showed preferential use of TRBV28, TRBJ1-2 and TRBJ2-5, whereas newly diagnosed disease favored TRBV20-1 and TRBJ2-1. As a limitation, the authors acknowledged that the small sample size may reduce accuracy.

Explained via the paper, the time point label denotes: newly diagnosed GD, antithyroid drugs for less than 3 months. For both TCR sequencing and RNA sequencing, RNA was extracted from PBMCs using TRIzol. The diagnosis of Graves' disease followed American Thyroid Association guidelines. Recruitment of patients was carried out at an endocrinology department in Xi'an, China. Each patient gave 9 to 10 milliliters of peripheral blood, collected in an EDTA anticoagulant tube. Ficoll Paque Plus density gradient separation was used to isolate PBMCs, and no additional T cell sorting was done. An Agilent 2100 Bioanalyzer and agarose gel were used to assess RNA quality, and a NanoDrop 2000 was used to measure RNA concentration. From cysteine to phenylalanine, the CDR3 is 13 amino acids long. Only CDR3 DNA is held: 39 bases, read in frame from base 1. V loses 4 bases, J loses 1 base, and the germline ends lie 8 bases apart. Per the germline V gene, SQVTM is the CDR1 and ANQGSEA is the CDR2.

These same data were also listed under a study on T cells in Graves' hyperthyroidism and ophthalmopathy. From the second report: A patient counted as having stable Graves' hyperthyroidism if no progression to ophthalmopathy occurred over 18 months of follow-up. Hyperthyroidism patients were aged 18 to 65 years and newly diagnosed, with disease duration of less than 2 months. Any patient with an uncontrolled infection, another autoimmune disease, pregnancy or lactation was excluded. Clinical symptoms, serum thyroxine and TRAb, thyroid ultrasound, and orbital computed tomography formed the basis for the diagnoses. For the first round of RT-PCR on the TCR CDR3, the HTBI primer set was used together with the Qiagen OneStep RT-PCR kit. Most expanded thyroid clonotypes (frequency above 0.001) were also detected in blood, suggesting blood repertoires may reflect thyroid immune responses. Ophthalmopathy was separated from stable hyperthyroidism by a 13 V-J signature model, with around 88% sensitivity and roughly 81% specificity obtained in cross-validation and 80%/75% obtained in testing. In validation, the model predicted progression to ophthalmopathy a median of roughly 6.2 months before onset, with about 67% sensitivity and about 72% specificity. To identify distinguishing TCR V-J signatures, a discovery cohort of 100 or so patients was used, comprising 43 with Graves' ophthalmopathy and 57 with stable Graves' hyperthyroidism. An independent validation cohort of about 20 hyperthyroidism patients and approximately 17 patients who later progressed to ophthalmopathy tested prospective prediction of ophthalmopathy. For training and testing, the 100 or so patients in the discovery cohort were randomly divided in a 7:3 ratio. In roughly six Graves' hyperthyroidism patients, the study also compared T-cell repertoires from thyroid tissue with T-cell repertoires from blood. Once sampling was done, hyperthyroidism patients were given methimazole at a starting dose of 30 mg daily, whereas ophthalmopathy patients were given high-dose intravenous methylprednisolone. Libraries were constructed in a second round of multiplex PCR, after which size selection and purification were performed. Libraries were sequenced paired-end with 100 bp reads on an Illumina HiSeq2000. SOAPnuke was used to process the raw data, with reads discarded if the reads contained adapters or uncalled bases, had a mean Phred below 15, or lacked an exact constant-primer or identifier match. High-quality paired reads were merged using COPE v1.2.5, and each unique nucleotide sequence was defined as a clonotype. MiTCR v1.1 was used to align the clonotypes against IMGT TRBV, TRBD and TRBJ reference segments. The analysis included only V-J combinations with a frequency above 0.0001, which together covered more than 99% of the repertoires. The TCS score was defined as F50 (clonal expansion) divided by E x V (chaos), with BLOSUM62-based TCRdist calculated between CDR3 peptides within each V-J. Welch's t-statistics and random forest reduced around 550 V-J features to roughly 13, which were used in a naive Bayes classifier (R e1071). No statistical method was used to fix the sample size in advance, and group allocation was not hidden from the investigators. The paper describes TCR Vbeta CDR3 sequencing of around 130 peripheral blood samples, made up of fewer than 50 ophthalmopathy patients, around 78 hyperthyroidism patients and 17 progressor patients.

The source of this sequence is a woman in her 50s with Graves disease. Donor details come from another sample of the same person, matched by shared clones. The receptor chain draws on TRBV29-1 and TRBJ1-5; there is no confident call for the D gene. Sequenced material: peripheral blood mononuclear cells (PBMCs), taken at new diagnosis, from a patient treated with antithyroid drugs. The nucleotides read TGCAGCGTTGGAGACGGGAGCAATCAGCCCCAGCATTTT. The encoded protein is CSVGDGSNQPQHF.